Reported below is one T cell receptor beta chain. The antigen remains unidentified. Looked up from germline, CDR1 is MDHEN and CDR2 is SYDVKM. V lost 3 bases and J lost 6; bases outside the gene matches: 12. The CDR3 has 17 amino acids. The record originates from a study of PD-1 blockade in classical Hodgkin lymphoma. Sequenced by immunoSEQ multiplex PCR; TCRdb stores in-frame clones only, minus some. The sample holds 38,000 or so clones, 69% seen once. Every patient relapsed after autologous stem cell transplantation, and brentuximab vedotin exposure varied. Study-level results: Before treatment, TCR diversity in newly diagnosed patients was reportedly lower than in healthy donors. Reasons behind the repertoire differences stay unclear, perhaps disease activity or earlier therapy.

The clonotype comes from a human donor with classical Hodgkin lymphoma. The specimen was peripheral blood mononuclear cells (PBMCs), collected before the second cycle of nivolumab. The gene calls are TRBV28 and TRBJ1-5; 9 bases line up with TRBD1. The CDR3 is CASSFGTGISLGQPQHF. In nucleotides, the CDR3 is TGTGCCAGCAGTTTCGGGACAGGGATATCTTTGGGTCAGCCCCAGCATTTT.